This paragraph covers one T cell receptor beta chain sequence. The sample is drawn from a study of CD8 T cells in Susac syndrome. It was with random hexamers that 0.5 to 1 ug RNA was reverse transcribed. Coverage of TCR beta CDR3 amplification by immunoSEQ multiplex PCR extended to 54 Vbeta and 13 Jbeta. Via MiXCR, TCRdb re-called the immunoSEQ multiplex PCR reads, giving one row per CDR3 protein. The sample comprises some 120,000 distinct CDR3 sequences, 90% to 95% of which are singletons, and around 0.078% rests with the top ten. Trimming took off 5 bases at V and 3 bases at J, with 17 bases between the two ends. CDR3 size: 15 residues. The germline CDR1 and CDR2 sequences are LNHDA and SQIVND (reference sequence).

Sequenced: CD4+ T cells from PBMCs. The sequence was obtained from a human donor in good health. This chain joins TRBV19 and TRBJ2-7, with TRBD2 as a possible D gene (6 bases). In DNA form, the CDR3 reads TGTGCCAGTAGTGACCCAGGCCGGGGGAGCTACGAGCAGTACTTC. Its protein is CASSDPGRGSYEQYF. Full variable domain (missing parts from reference TRBV19 and TRBJ2-7): DGGITQSPKYLFRKEGQNVTLSCEQNLNHDAMYWYRQDPGQGLRLIYYSQIVNDFQKGDIAEGYSVSREKKESFPLTVTSAQKNPTAFYLCASSDPGRGSYEQYFGPGTRLTVT.